This is a list of T cell receptor beta chains from one sample in a study of blood T cell repertoires in COVID-19. Clones were read by immunoSEQ multiplex PCR, and TCRdb kept only the in-frame ones, dropping some. The sample records 250,000 to 300,000 clones, 87% being singletons. The specimen was peripheral blood. Receptor source: a woman between 45 and 65 years old who had recovered from COVID-19. Each CDR3 is given with its conserved first and last residue. The D gene is left open where the match is weak. Not all rows give a size; the values are once, few, many and, for expanded clones, a class.

J gene: TRBJ2-3; D gene: TRBD2; clone size: -; V gene: TRBV9; CDR3 protein: CASSVEVRTSGGASTDTQYF; CDR3 DNA: TGTGCCAGCAGCGTAGAGGTCCGGACTAGCGGGGGAGCTAGCACAGATACGCAGTATTTT
J gene: TRBJ2-7; D gene: TRBD1; clone size: -; V gene: TRBV27; CDR3 protein: CASSRDRGIEEQYF; CDR3 DNA: TGTGCCAGCAGTCGGGACAGGGGAATTGAGGAGCAGTACTTC
J gene: TRBJ1-3; D gene: -; clone size: once; V gene: TRBV5-1; CDR3 protein: CASSLGSASSGNTIYF; CDR3 DNA: TGCGCCAGCAGCTTGGGCTCCGCGAGCTCTGGAAACACCATATATTTT
J gene: TRBJ2-7; D gene: TRBD2; clone size: -; V gene: TRBV6-2/TRBV6-3; CDR3 protein: CASSYSGLANEQYF; CDR3 DNA: TGTGCCAGCAGTTACTCTGGACTAGCGAACGAGCAGTACTTC
J gene: TRBJ2-7; D gene: TRBD2; clone size: -; V gene: TRBV7-8; CDR3 protein: CASSAWTSGASYEQYF; CDR3 DNA: TGTGCCAGCAGCGCCTGGACTAGCGGGGCCTCCTACGAGCAGTACTTC
J gene: TRBJ2-1; D gene: -; clone size: -; V gene: TRBV2; CDR3 protein: CASSGGGGSNEQFF; CDR3 DNA: TGTGCCAGCAGTGGGGGGGGCGGGAGTAATGAGCAGTTCTTC
J gene: TRBJ1-2; D gene: -; clone size: once; V gene: TRBV27; CDR3 protein: CASSFHREGYGYTF; CDR3 DNA: TGTGCCAGCAGTTTTCACAGGGAGGGCTATGGCTACACCTTC
J gene: TRBJ2-3; D gene: TRBD2; clone size: -; V gene: TRBV5-4; CDR3 protein: CASSLAGAGTDTQYF; CDR3 DNA: TGTGCCAGCAGCTTAGCGGGAGCTGGCACAGATACGCAGTATTTT
J gene: TRBJ2-5; D gene: TRBD2; clone size: many; V gene: TRBV5-6; CDR3 protein: CASGREGRVETQYF; CDR3 DNA: TGTGCCAGCGGCCGGGAGGGCCGGGTGGAGACCCAGTACTTC
J gene: TRBJ1-4; D gene: -; clone size: few; V gene: TRBV5-1; CDR3 protein: CASSLVSDKNTHPATNEKLFF; CDR3 DNA: TGCGCCAGCAGCTTGGTCTCTGACAAGAACACGCACCCCGCAACTAATGAAAAACTGTTTTTT
J gene: TRBJ2-2; D gene: -; clone size: -; V gene: TRBV6-5; CDR3 protein: CASIQENTGELFF; CDR3 DNA: TGTGCCAGCATTCAGGAAAACACCGGGGAGCTGTTTTTT